This paragraph reports one T cell receptor beta chain. PCR used 60 Vbeta primers and 13 Jbeta primers. Method: immunoSEQ multiplex PCR; TCRdb's copy keeps in-frame clones and lacks some. The data hold 100,000 or so clones, with about 80% observed a single time. The entry originates in a study of cytomegalovirus exposure and HLA in healthy donors. Trimming cost V 4 bases and J 0 bases, with 11 bases left between them. CDR1 is SGHKS and CDR2 is YYEKEE in the germline V gene (reference sequence). The CDR3 has 14 amino acids. The rearrangement uses TRBV5-5 and TRBJ2-7, with D perhaps matching TRBD1 (5 bases). This TCR was sampled from a female donor in good health and CMV-seronegative. Sequenced material: PBMCs. CDR3 sequence: CASSEDSHSYEQYF. The DNA of the CDR3 is TGTGCCAGCAGCGAAGACAGTCACTCCTACGAGCAGTACTTC.